This TCR beta chain was documented in a study of T cell responses to AZD1222 COVID-19 vaccine. Notes on the study in general: Baseline antibody screening turned up just six seropositive AZD1222 recipients. Most donors were white British, females outnumbered males, and clonal diversity was possibly underestimated. Per reports, nearly half of all spike-specific TCRs target regions that are unmutated in variants.

The repertoire was sequenced with immunoSEQ multiplex PCR; TCRdb's copy has only in-frame clones and lacks some. The sample carries about 140,000 clones, over 75% recorded once. The J segment lost 8 bases and the V segment lost 4 bases, leaving 12 bases of the junction unmatched. CDR3 size: 16 residues. Germline-derived CDR1 and CDR2 are MNHEY and SVGAGI. In the case of this clone: Its antigen is unidentified.

The clonotype was recovered from an adult in good health. The sequencing used peripheral blood, collected on day 0 of AZD1222 vaccination. This chain joins TRBV6-5 and TRBJ2-2; TRBD1 aligns across 8 bases. CDR3 nucleotides: TGTGCCAGCAGTTCCCGGACAGGGCGGGTATTGGGGGAGCTGTTTTTT. This gives the protein CASSSRTGRVLGELFF.